This T cell receptor beta chain appears in the sequencing data of a study of PD-1 blockade in mismatch repair-deficient tumors. CDR3 size: 16 residues. The V end lost 5 bases, the J end lost 0 bases, and 11 bases lay between the germline ends. The germline gives CDR1 SNHLY, CDR2 FYNNEI. This table comes from immunoSEQ multiplex PCR, and its TCRdb copy is limited to in-frame clones, with some not included. The sample records about 51,000 clones, around 80% being singletons. Points on this clone: What it binds is unknown.

Whole-study results and caveats: Tumor-resident clones, often absent from pretreatment blood, expanded after pembrolizumab and then contracted.

The sequences come from peripheral blood, collected 4 weeks after starting pembrolizumab. This rearrangement joins TRBV2 to TRBJ2-6; D gene ambiguous. The sequence came from an adult with mismatch repair-deficient cancer. Written as DNA, the CDR3 is TGTGCCAGCAGTCCGGAAATCCTCTCTGGGGCCAACGTCCTGACTTTC. Protein product: CASSPEILSGANVLTF.